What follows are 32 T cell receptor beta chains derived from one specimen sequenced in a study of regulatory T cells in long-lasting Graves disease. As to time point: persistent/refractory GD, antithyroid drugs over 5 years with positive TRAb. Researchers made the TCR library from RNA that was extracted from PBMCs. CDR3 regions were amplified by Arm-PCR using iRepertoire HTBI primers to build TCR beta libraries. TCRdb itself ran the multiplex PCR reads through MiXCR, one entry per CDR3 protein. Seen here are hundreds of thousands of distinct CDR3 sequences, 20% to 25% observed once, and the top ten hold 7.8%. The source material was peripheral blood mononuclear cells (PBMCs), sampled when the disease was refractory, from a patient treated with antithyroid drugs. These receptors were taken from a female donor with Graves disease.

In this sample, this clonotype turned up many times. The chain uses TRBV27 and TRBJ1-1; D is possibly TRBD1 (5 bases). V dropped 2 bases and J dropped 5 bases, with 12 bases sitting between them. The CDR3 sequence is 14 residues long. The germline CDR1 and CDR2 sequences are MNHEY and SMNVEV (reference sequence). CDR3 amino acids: CASSLTVGGTEAFF. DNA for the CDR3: TGTGCCAGCAGTTTAACTGTGGGGGGGACTGAAGCTTTCTTT.

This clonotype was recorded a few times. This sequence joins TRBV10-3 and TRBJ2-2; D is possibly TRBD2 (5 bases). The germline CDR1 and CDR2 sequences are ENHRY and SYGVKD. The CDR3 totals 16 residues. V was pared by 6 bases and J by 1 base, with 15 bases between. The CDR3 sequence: CAISPTRSGNTGELFF. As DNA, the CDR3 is TGTGCCATCAGCCCTACTAGGTCGGGGAACACCGGGGAGCTGTTTTTT.

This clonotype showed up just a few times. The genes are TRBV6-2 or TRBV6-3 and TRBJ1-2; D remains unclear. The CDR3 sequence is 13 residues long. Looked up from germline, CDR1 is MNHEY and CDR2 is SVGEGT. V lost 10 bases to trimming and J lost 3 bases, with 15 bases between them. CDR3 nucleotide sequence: TGTGCCAACAGCGTAGGAAAAGACTATGGCTACACCTTC. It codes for CANSVGKDYGYTF.

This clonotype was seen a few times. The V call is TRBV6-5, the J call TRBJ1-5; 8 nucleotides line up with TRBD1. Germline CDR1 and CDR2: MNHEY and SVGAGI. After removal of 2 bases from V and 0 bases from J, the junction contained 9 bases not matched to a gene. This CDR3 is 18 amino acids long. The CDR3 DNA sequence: TGTGCCAGCAGTTACCCCGGACAGGGAACATATAGCAATCAGCCCCAGCATTTT. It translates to CASSYPGQGTYSNQPQHF.

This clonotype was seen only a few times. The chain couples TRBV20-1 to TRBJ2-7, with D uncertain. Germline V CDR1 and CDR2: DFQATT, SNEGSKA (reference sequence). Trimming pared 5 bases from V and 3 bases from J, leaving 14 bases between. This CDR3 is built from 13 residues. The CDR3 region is CSASGPPHYEQYF. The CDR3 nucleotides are TGCAGTGCTTCGGGTCCGCCGCACTACGAGCAGTACTTC.

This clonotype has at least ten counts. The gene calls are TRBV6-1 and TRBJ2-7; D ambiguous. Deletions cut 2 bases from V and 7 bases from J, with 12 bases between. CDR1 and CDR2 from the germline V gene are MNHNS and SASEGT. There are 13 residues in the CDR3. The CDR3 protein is CASSESRTSEQYF. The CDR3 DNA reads TGTGCCAGCAGTGAAAGTAGGACCTCGGAGCAGTACTTC.

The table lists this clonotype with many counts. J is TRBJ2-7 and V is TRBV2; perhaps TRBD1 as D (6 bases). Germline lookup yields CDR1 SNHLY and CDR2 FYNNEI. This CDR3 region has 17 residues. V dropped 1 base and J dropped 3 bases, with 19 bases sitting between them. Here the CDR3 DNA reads TGTGCCAGCAGTGAAGGGCCTGAGACAGGCAAATTCTACGAGCAGTACTTC. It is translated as CASSEGPETGKFYEQYF.

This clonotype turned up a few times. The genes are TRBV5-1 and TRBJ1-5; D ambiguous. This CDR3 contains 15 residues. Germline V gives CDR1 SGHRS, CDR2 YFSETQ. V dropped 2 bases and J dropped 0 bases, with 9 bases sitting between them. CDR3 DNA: TGCGCCAGCAGCTTAAACGGAGATAGCAATCAGCCCCAGCATTTT. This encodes CASSLNGDSNQPQHF.

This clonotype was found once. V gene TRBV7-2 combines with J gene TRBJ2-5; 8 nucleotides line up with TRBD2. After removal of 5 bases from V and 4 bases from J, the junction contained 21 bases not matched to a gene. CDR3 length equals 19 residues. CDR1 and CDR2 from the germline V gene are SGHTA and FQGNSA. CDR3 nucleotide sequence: TGTGCCAGCAGCCGGGGGATGAGATGGGAAGCGGGAGCTGGAGAGACCCAGTACTTC. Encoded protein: CASSRGMRWEAGAGETQYF.

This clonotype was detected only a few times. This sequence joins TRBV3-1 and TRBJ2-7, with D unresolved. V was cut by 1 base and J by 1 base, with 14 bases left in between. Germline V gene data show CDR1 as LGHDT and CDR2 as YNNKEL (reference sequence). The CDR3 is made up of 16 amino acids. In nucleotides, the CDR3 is TGTGCCAGCAGCCAAGGGCGACGTATGGCATCCTACGAGCAGTACTTC. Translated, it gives CASSQGRRMASYEQYF.

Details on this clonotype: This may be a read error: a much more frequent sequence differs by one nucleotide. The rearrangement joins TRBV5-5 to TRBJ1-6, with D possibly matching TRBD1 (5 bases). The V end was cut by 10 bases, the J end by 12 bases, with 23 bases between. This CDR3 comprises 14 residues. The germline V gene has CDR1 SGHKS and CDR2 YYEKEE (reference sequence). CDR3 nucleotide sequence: TGTGCCGGCACGTCCCCCGCTAGGGGACTACCCCTCCACTTT. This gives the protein CAGTSPARGLPLHF.

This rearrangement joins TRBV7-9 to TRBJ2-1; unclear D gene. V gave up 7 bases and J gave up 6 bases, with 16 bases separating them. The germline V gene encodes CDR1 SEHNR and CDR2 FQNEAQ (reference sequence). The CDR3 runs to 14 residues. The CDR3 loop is CASKPSAGSNEQFF. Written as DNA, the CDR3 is TGTGCCAGCAAACCAAGCGCCGGCTCCAATGAGCAGTTCTTC.

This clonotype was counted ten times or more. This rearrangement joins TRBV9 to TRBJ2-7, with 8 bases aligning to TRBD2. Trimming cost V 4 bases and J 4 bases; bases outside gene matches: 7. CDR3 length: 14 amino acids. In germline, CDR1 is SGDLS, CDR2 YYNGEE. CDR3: CASSPLSGTYEQYF. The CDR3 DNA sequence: TGTGCCAGCAGCCCCCTTAGCGGGACGTACGAGCAGTACTTC.

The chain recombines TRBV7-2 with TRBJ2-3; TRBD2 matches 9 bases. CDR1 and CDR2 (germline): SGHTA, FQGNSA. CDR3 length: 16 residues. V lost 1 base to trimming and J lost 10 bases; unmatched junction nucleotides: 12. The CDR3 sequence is CASSLVAGGSQSAQYF. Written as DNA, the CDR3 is TGTGCCAGCAGCTTAGTGGCGGGAGGGTCTCAGAGTGCGCAGTATTTT.

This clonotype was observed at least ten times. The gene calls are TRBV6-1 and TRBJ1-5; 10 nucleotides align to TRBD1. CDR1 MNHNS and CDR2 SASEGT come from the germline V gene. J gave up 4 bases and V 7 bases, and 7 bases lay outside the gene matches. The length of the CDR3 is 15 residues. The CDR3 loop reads CASMGQGSGNQPQHF. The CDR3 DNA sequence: TGTGCCAGCATGGGACAGGGGAGCGGGAATCAGCCCCAGCATTTT.

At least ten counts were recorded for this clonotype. The CDR3 nucleotides read TGTGCCAGCAGTCCCGCAGAGGCCTACGAGCAGTACTTC. As protein: CASSPAEAYEQYF. The chain combines TRBV6-1 with TRBJ2-7; no firm D call. The CDR3 has 13 residues. The germline V and J ends were trimmed by 5 bases and 2 bases, with 10 bases remaining between them. Germline V gene lookup returns CDR1 MNHNS and CDR2 SASEGT.

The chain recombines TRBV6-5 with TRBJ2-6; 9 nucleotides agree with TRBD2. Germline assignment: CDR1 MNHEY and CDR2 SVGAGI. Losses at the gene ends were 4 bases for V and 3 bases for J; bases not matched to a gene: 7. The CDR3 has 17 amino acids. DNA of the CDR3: TGTGCCAGCAGTTCGACTAGCGGAATCGGTGGGGCCAACGTCCTGACTTTC. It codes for CASSSTSGIGGANVLTF.

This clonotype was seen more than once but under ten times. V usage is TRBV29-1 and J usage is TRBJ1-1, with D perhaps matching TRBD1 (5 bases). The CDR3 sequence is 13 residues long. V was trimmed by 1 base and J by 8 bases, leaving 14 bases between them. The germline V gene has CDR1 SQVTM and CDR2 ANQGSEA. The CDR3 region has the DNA TGCAGCGTTGAAGGGGACCCTAAAGCCGAAGCTTTCTTT. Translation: CSVEGDPKAEAFF.

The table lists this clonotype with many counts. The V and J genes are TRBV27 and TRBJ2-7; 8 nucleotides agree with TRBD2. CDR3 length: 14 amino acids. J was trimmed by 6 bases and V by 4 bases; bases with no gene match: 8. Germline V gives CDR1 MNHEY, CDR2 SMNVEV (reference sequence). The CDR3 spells CASSYSGARLEQYF. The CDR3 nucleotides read TGTGCCAGCAGTTATAGCGGGGCCAGGCTCGAGCAGTACTTC.

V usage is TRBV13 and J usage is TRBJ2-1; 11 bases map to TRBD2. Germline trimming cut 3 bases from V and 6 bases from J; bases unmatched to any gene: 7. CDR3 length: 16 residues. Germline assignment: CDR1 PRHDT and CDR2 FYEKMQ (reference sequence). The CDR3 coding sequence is TGTGCCAGCAGCTTCGAACTAGCGGGAGACCGCAATGAGCAGTTCTTC. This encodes CASSFELAGDRNEQFF.

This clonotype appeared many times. CDR3 coding DNA: TGTGCCAGCATCTCAGGGGATGACTACACCTTC. Translation: CASISGDDYTF. The rearrangement links TRBV6-1 to TRBJ1-2; TRBD1 is a possible D gene (6 bases). Trimming cost V 7 bases and J 10 bases, with 13 bases left between them. Germline V gene sequence: CDR1 MNHNS, CDR2 SASEGT. This CDR3 contains 11 residues.

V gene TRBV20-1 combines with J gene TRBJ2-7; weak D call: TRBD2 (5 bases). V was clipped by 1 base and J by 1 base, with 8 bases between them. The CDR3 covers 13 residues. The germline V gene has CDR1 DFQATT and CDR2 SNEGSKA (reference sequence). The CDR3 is CSARASGSYEQYF. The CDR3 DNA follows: TGCAGTGCTAGAGCCAGCGGATCCTACGAGCAGTACTTC.

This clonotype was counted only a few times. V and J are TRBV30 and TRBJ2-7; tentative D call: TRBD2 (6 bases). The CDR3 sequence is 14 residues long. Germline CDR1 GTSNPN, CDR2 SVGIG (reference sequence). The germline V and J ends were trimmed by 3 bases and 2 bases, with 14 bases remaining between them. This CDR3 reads CAWSTGLLTYEQYF. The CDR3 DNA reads TGTGCCTGGAGCACCGGACTATTAACCTACGAGCAGTACTTC. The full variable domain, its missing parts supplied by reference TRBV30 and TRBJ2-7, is SQTIHQWPATLVQPVGSPLSLECTVEGTSNPNLYWYRQAAGRGLQLLFYSVGIGQISSEVPQNLSASRPQDRQFILSSKKLLLSDSGFYLCAWSTGLLTYEQYFGPGTRLTVT.

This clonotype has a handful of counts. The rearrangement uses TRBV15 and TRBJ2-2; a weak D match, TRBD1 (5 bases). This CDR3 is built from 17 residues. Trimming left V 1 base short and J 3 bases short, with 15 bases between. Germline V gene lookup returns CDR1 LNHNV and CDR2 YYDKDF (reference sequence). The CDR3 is CATSRVQRQYYTGELFF. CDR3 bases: TGTGCCACCAGCAGAGTTCAAAGACAGTACTACACCGGGGAGCTGTTTTTT.

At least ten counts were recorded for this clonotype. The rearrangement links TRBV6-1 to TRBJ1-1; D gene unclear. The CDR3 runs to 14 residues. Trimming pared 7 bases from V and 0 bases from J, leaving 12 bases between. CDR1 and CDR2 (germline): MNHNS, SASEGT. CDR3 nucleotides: TGTGCCAGCAATCCCAGTCCCTTGAACACTGAAGCTTTCTTT. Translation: CASNPSPLNTEAFF.

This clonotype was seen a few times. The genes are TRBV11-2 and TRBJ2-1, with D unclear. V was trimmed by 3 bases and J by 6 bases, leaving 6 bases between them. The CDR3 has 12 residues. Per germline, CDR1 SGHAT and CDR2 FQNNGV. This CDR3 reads CASSFDRNEQFF. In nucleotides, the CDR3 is TGTGCCAGCAGCTTTGACCGCAATGAGCAGTTCTTC.

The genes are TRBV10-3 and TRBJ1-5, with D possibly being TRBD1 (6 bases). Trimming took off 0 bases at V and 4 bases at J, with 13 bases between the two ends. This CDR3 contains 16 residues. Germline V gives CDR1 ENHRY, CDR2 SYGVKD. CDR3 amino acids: CAISESMGAGNQPQHF. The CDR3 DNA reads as TGTGCCATCAGTGAGTCGATGGGGGCAGGGAATCAGCCCCAGCATTTT.

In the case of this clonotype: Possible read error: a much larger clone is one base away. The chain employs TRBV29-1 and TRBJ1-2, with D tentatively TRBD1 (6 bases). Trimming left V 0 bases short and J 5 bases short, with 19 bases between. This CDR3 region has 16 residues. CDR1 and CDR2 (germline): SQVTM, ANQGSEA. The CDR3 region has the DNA TGCAGCGTTGAAGACCTTGGACGGGGGGCTTCATATGGCTACACCTTC. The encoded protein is CSVEDLGRGASYGYTF.

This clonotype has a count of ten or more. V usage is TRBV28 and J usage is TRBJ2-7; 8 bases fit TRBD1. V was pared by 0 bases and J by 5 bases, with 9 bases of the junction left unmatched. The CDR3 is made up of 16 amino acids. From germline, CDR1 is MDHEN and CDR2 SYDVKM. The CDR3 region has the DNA TGTGCCAGCAGTTTATGGGTGAATCGACAGGGGAACGAGCAGTACTTC. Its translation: CASSLWVNRQGNEQYF.

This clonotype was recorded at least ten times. The CDR3 is CASSLGTSGPEYSNQPQHF. The CDR3 DNA follows: TGTGCCAGCAGTTTAGGAACTTCCGGGCCCGAATATAGCAATCAGCCCCAGCATTTT. V gene TRBV28 combines with J gene TRBJ1-5; D remains ambiguous. The CDR3 has 19 amino acids. Germline V CDR1 and CDR2: MDHEN, SYDVKM. The germline V and J ends were trimmed by 2 bases and 0 bases, with 20 bases remaining between them.

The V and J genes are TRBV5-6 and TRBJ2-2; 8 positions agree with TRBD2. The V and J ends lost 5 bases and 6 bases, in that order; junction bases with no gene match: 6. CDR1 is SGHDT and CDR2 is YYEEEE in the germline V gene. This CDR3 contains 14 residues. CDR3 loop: CASSPGLVPGELFF. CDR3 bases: TGTGCCAGCAGTCCGGGACTAGTGCCCGGGGAGCTGTTTTTT.

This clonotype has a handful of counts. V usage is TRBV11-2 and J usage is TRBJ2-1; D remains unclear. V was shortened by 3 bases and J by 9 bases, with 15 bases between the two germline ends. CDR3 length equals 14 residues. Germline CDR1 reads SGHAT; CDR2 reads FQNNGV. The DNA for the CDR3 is TGTGCCAGCAGCTTGGAACTTTTGGCGACTGAGCAGTTCTTC. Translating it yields CASSLELLATEQFF.